The clone carrying this TCR beta chain qualifies as large. This sample is part of a study of blood T cell repertoires in COVID-19. Overall study context: T cells, B-cell-depleted T cells, or PBMCs provided the cDNA or gDNA that served as material.

The method was immunoSEQ multiplex PCR; TCRdb's version includes in-frame clones alone and lacks a portion of them. The data contain roughly 54,000 clones, about 82% of them singletons. Source material: peripheral blood. The clonotype comes from a woman aged 60-75 years with acute or convalescent COVID-19.

Here the CDR3 DNA reads TGTGCCTGGAGTGCGGGGGTTAACACTGAAGCTTTCTTT. This sequence encodes CAWSAGVNTEAFF. The chain has TRBV30 and TRBJ1-1, with D possibly being TRBD1 (5 bases). CDR1 and CDR2 (germline): GTSNPN, SVGIG (reference sequence). Trimming removed 1 base from V and 2 bases from J, with 8 bases in between. The CDR3 runs 13 residues.